The TCR beta chain under discussion was sequenced for a study of T cell responses to AZD1222 COVID-19 vaccine. Findings and limits, study-wide: It should be noted that donors were predominantly white British and more often female, and clonal diversity was possibly underestimated.

Germline CDR1 reads SGHRS; CDR2 reads YFSETQ. There are 12 residues in the CDR3. The V end was cut by 4 bases, the J end by 7 bases, with 11 bases between. Libraries were prepared by immunoSEQ multiplex PCR; TCRdb keeps only in-frame clonotypes and omits some of them. The data show 85,000 to 90,000 clones, with around 90% seen just once and about a tenth held by the top ten. As for this clone: What it binds is not known.

The genes are TRBV5-1 and TRBJ1-1; perhaps TRBD1 as D (5 bases). This sample comprised peripheral blood, obtained on day 0 of MenACWY control vaccination. This sequence was found in an adult in good health. CDR3 DNA sequence: TGCGCCAGCAGCCGGGACTTCCGTGAAGCTTTCTTT. Translated, it gives CASSRDFREAFF.